This passage covers 10 T cell receptor beta chains from one sample sequenced in a study of shared T cell receptors in the human thymus. Libraries were prepared by immunoSEQ multiplex PCR; TCRdb keeps only in-frame clonotypes and omits some of them. This table has approximately 760,000 clones, 70% to 90% appearing once. These data also formed part of another study, on human thymus T cells.

The sequenced sample consisted of thymocytes. The receptor set was obtained from a girl less than two years old with a congenital heart defect.

V gene TRBV19 combines with J gene TRBJ1-4, with 12 bases aligning to TRBD1. The junction had 14 bases not matched to a gene; V was cut back by 4 bases and J by 8 bases. The length of the CDR3 is 18 residues. The V gene's germline CDR1 is LNHDA and CDR2 SQIVND (reference sequence). The CDR3 DNA follows: TGTGCCAGTAGTACAGAACAGGGACAGGGGGCCCACAACGAAAAACTGTTTTTT. Protein product: CASSTEQGQGAHNEKLFF. The full variable domain, in which reference TRBV19 and TRBJ1-4 provide the parts outside the CDR3, is DGGITQSPKYLFRKEGQNVTLSCEQNLNHDAMYWYRQDPGQGLRLIYYSQIVNDFQKGDIAEGYSVSREKKESFPLTVTSAQKNPTAFYLCASSTEQGQGAHNEKLFFGSGTQLSVL.

This clone was observed a single time. The CDR3 coding sequence is TGTGCCATCAGTGACCTTCGACAGGGGGCTACTGGAAACACCATATATTTT. It specifies CAISDLRQGATGNTIYF. This chain links TRBV10-3 with TRBJ1-3, with TRBD1 identical over 10 bases. The CDR3 sequence is 17 residues long. V dropped 3 bases and J dropped 2; count of bases not matched to a gene: 7. Germline CDR1 and CDR2: ENHRY and SYGVKD.

The rearrangement uses TRBV27 and TRBJ2-7; 10 bases match TRBD1. V gave up 5 bases and J gave up 0 bases; unmatched junction bases: 19. The CDR3 runs to 20 residues. Germline-derived CDR1 and CDR2 are MNHEY and SMNVEV (reference sequence). In DNA form, the CDR3 reads TGTGCCAGCAGTCAACCGAACGCCGGGACAGGGGCACCCCCCTCCTACGAGCAGTACTTC. It is translated as CASSQPNAGTGAPPSYEQYF.

V is TRBV9 and J is TRBJ1-4; 9 bases match TRBD1. The CDR3 length is 13 residues. Losses at the gene ends were 6 bases for V and 8 bases for J; bases not matched to a gene: 5. Germline-derived CDR1 and CDR2 are SGDLS and YYNGEE. CDR3 region: CASITGGREKLFF. CDR3 in DNA: TGTGCCAGCATCACAGGGGGCCGGGAAAAACTGTTTTTT.

This chain links TRBV9 with TRBJ1-1; 8 bases are a match to TRBD1. V shed 0 bases, J shed 4 bases, and the junction held 11 bases outside the gene matches. Per the germline V gene, CDR1 is SGDLS and CDR2 is YYNGEE. The CDR3 runs to 17 residues. CDR3: CASSVAKRQGNATEAFF. DNA for the CDR3: TGTGCCAGCAGCGTAGCCAAACGACAGGGGAATGCCACTGAAGCTTTCTTT.

The V and J genes are TRBV11-2 and TRBJ1-4; D is possibly TRBD1 (5 bases). The ends were cut back, 5 bases at V and 7 bases at J, with 20 bases in the middle. This CDR3 contains 16 residues. Germline values: CDR1 SGHAT, CDR2 FQNNGV. The CDR3: CASSPYARGRVEKLFF. DNA of the CDR3: TGTGCCAGCAGCCCCTACGCCCGGGGGAGGGTTGAAAAACTGTTTTTT.

CDR3 nucleotide sequence: TGTGCCAGCAGCTTGGGACAGGGGGCAATTTGCAGCTCCTACGAGCAGTACTTC. Translation: CASSLGQGAICSSYEQYF. V and J are TRBV11-2 and TRBJ2-7, with 12 bases lining up with TRBD1. The CDR3 has 18 residues. Germline CDR1 is SGHAT and CDR2 is FQNNGV. The junction had 9 bases not matched to a gene; V was cut back by 3 bases and J by 0 bases.

The chain recombines TRBV5-4 with TRBJ1-4; possible D gene TRBD1, 5 bases. The germline V gene encodes CDR1 SGHNT and CDR2 YYREEE (reference sequence). V dropped 4 bases and J dropped 8 bases, with 18 bases sitting between them. This CDR3 has 15 amino acids. The CDR3 DNA follows: TGTGCCAGCAGCATACACGGGGCGGGGAGAGAAAAACTGTTTTTT. Its translation: CASSIHGAGREKLFF.

The rearrangement joins TRBV6-5 to TRBJ2-4; no firm D call. Trimming cost V 3 bases and J 7 bases, with 10 bases left between them. The length of the CDR3 is 13 residues. Germline-derived CDR1 and CDR2 are MNHEY and SVGAGI. CDR3 residues: CASSYRFGNIQYF. DNA for the CDR3: TGTGCCAGCAGTTATCGCTTCGGTAACATTCAGTACTTC.

V gene TRBV7-9 combines with J gene TRBJ2-5; maybe TRBD1 (5 bases). CDR1 and CDR2 from the germline V gene are SEHNR and FQNEAQ (reference sequence). Trimming removed 5 bases at V and 1 base at J, with 20 bases between. The CDR3 runs to 17 residues. The CDR3 nucleotides read TGTGCCAGCAGCCCAGGCCCCGGACGTCAGGGCCAAGAGACCCAGTACTTC. This sequence encodes CASSPGPGRQGQETQYF.